The 3 T cell receptor beta chains below all came from one sample that was sequenced in a study of radiotherapy plus CTLA-4 blockade in lung cancer. The assay was immunoSEQ multiplex PCR, and TCRdb's table has in-frame clones only and misses some. The sample has roughly 50,000 clones; roughly 80% are singletons. Material: peripheral blood, obtained from a patient treated with radiotherapy plus ipilimumab. Receptors originate from a human donor with non-small cell lung cancer who had a partial response to radiotherapy plus ipilimumab.

The rearrangement links TRBV7-8 to TRBJ1-5; TRBD1 aligns across 9 bases. The CDR3 extends over 18 amino acids. Trimming cost V 5 bases and J 0 bases; bases outside gene matches: 11. Germline V gives CDR1 SGHVS, CDR2 FQNEAQ. For the CDR3, the DNA is TGTGCCAGCAGCCTCACGGGGACAGGGACCCATAGCAATCAGCCCCAGCATTTT. Its protein product is CASSLTGTGTHSNQPQHF.

The rearrangement links TRBV7-6 to TRBJ2-7; 8 bases line up with TRBD1. Trimming cost V 3 bases and J 6 bases; bases outside gene matches: 1. The CDR3 covers 12 residues. The germline gives CDR1 SGHVS, CDR2 FNYEAQ. The CDR3 bases are TGTGCCAGCAGCTTGGACAGGGTCGAGCAGTACTTC. Translation: CASSLDRVEQYF.

This chain links TRBV6-1 with TRBJ1-1; the match to TRBD1 covers 8 bases. Germline assignment: CDR1 MNHNS and CDR2 SASEGT. This CDR3 spans 10 amino acids. Trimming at V came to 6 bases and at J to 12 bases, leaving 3 bases not matched to a gene. The CDR3 region has the DNA TGTGCCAGCAGAGACAGGGGTACTTTCTTT. Its protein product is CASRDRGTFF.